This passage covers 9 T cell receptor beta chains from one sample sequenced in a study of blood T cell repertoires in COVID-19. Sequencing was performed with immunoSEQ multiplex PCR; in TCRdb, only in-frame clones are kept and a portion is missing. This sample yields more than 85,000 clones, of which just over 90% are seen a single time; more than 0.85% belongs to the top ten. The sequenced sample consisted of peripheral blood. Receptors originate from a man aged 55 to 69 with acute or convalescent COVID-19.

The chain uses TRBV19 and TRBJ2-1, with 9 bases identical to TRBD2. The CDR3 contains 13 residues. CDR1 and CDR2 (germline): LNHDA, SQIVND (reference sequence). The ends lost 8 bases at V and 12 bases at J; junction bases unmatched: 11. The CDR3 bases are TGTGCCAGTGTGGGGCTAGCGGGAAGGCGGCAGTTCTTC. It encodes CASVGLAGRRQFF.

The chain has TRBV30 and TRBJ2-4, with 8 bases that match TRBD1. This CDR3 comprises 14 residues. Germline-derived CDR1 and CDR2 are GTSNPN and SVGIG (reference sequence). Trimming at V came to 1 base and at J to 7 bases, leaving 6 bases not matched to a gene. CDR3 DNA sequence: TGTGCCTGGAGTGGTTCAGGGGGCGCGAACATTCAGTACTTC. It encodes CAWSGSGGANIQYF.

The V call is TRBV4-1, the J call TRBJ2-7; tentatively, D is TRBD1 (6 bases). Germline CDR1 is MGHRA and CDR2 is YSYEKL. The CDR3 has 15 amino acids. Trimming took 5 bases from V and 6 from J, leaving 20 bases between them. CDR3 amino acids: CASSYPPAGVGEQYV. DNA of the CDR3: TGCGCCAGCAGCTACCCCCCGGCAGGGGTCGGCGAGCAGTACGTC.

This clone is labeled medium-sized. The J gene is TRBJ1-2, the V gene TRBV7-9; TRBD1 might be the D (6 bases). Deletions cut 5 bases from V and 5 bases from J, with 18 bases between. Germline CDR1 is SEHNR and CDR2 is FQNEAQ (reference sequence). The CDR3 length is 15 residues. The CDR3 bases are TGTGCCAGCAGCCCCAAAGGGGGGGCTGGGTATGGCTACACCTTC. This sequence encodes CASSPKGGAGYGYTF.

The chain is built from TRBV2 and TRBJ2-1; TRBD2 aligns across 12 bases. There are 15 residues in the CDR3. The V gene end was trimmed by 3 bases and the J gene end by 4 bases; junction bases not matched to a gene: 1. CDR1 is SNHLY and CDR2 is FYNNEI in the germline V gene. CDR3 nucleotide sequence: TGTGCCAGCAGTGATCTAGCGGGAGGGTACAATGAGCAGTTCTTC. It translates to CASSDLAGGYNEQFF.

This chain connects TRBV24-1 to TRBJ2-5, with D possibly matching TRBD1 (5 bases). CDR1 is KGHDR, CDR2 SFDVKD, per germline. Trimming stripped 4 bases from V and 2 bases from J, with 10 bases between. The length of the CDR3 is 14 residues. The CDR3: CATSDSGLQETQYF. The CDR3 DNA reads TGTGCCACCAGTGACTCAGGGCTTCAAGAGACCCAGTACTTC.

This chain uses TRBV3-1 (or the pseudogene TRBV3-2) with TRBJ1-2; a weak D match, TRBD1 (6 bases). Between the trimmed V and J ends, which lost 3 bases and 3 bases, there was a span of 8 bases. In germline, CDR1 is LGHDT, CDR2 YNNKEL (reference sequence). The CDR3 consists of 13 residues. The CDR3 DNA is TGTGCCAGCAGCCACCGACAGGACTATGGCTACACCTTC. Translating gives CASSHRQDYGYTF.

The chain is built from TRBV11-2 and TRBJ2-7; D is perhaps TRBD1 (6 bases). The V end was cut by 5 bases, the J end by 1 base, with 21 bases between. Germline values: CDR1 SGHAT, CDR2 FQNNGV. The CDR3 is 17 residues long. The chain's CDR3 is CASSPEGTGTLSYEQYF. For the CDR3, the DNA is TGTGCCAGCAGCCCCGAGGGTACAGGGACGTTGTCCTACGAGCAGTACTTC.

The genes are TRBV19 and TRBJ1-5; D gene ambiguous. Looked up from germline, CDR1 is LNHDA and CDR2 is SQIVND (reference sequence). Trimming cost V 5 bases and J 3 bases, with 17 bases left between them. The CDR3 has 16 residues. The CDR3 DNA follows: TGTGCCAGTAGTGTCAAACTCCGATCCTTCAATCAGCCCCAGCATTTT. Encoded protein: CASSVKLRSFNQPQHF.